The next 22 T cell receptor beta chains were all read from a single sample in a study of T-cell memory formation after mild COVID-19. MiXCR was run by TCRdb on the 5' RACE reads, yielding one entry per CDR3 protein. The repertoire holds about 360,000 distinct CDR3 sequences, with approximately 15% as singletons. Input material: PBMCs or a T cell subset sorted from them (not recorded which). Receptors originate from a man between 18 and 29 years old who had mild COVID-19 (a few samples of this study predate the infection). Cell type and time point are not known.

This clonotype was observed a handful of times. The chain couples TRBV5-1 to TRBJ2-5; D not certain. The V gene's germline CDR1 is SGHRS and CDR2 YFSETQ. V was trimmed by 0 bases and J by 1 base, leaving 7 bases between them. This CDR3 spans 14 amino acids. The CDR3: CASSLGQIQETQYF. Here the CDR3 DNA reads TGCGCCAGCAGCTTGGGGCAGATCCAAGAGACCCAGTACTTC.

The V call is TRBV7-6, the J call TRBJ2-5; no clear D. In germline, CDR1 is SGHVS, CDR2 FNYEAQ. Trimming left V 1 base short and J 5 bases short, with 11 bases between. The CDR3 runs 14 residues. The CDR3 reads CASSLGTNVETQYF. The CDR3 DNA follows: TGTGCCAGCAGCTTAGGGACGAATGTGGAGACCCAGTACTTC.

The sample holds many counts of this clonotype. This rearrangement joins TRBV7-2 to TRBJ1-1; D is perhaps TRBD1 (5 bases). Germline values: CDR1 SGHTA, CDR2 FQGNSA. V lost 1 base, J lost 4 bases, and 13 bases lay in between. This CDR3 has 15 amino acids. In nucleotides, the CDR3 is TGTGCCAGCAGCTTAGTTGGGGCGCCGGGCACTGAAGCTTTCTTT. Translating it yields CASSLVGAPGTEAFF. The whole variable domain, filled in from reference TRBV7-2 and TRBJ1-1, reads GAGVSQSPSNKVTEKGKDVELRCDPISGHTALYWYRQSLGQGLEFLIYFQGNSAPDKSGLPSDRFSAERTGGSVSTLTIQRTQQEDSAVYLCASSLVGAPGTEAFFGQGTRLTVV.

This rearrangement joins TRBV5-5 to TRBJ2-2; the match to TRBD1 covers 8 bases. Germline values: CDR1 SGHKS, CDR2 YYEKEE (reference sequence). The CDR3 is 15 residues long. The V segment lost 3 bases and the J segment 1 base; nucleotides outside the gene matches: 2. The CDR3: CASSSDRVNTGELFF. In DNA form, the CDR3 reads TGTGCCAGCAGCTCGGACAGGGTGAACACCGGGGAGCTGTTTTTT.

This clonotype occurred many times. CDR3 in amino acids: CASSVGGSGANVLTF. Here the CDR3 DNA reads TGTGCCAGCAGTGTTGGGGGATCCGGGGCCAACGTCCTGACTTTC. V and J are TRBV9 and TRBJ2-6, with D possibly called TRBD1 or TRBD2 (5 bases each). The V gene's germline CDR1 is SGDLS and CDR2 YYNGEE. The CDR3 is 15 residues long. The germline V and J ends were trimmed by 5 bases and 4 bases, with 13 bases remaining between them.

This sequence joins TRBV5-6 and TRBJ2-1; D is uncertain. The CDR3 has 14 amino acids. Looked up from germline, CDR1 is SGHDT and CDR2 is YYEEEE. V was pared by 1 base and J by 9 bases, with 14 bases between. Here the CDR3 reads CASSLNPSGVEQFF. CDR3 nucleotide sequence: TGTGCCAGCAGCTTGAACCCAAGTGGTGTTGAGCAGTTCTTC.

This clonotype was seen only a few times. The CDR3 reads CASKNTGQNTEAFF. The CDR3 nucleotides are TGTGCCAGCAAGAACACAGGGCAGAACACTGAAGCTTTCTTT. V and J are TRBV7-9 and TRBJ1-1, with TRBD1 as a possible D gene (6 bases). Germline-derived CDR1 and CDR2 are SEHNR and FQNEAQ (reference sequence). The CDR3 spans 14 residues. Trimming pared 7 bases from V and 1 base from J, leaving 13 bases between. Based on the CDR3 plus reference TRBV7-9 and TRBJ1-1, the full variable domain is DTGVSQNPRHKITKRGQNVTFRCDPISEHNRLYWYRQTLGQGPEFLTYFQNEAQLEKSRLLSDRFSAERPKGSFSTLEIQRTEQGDSAMYLCASKNTGQNTEAFFGQGTRLTVV.

This clonotype came up a few times. The rearrangement links TRBV5-1 to TRBJ2-3; a possible D gene is TRBD2 (6 bases). This CDR3 contains 17 residues. The V gene's germline CDR1 is SGHRS and CDR2 YFSETQ. The V end lost 5 bases, the J end lost 3 bases, and 22 bases lay between the germline ends. The CDR3 region has the DNA TGCGCCAGCAGTAGTACGGGGGATGGGTTCGCGACAGATACGCAGTATTTT. Its translation is CASSSTGDGFATDTQYF.

This clonotype has ten or more counts. This chain joins TRBV6-4 and TRBJ2-1; TRBD2 agrees at 8 bases. The CDR3 consists of 13 residues. J lost 5 bases, V lost 5 bases, and 2 bases had no gene match. Germline assignment: CDR1 MRHNA and CDR2 SNTAGT. In nucleotides, the CDR3 is TGTGCCAGCAGTCCGACTAGCGACAATGAGCAGTTCTTC. The encoded protein is CASSPTSDNEQFF.

This chain links TRBV6-2 or TRBV6-3 with TRBJ2-1; D may be TRBD2 (5 bases). This CDR3 comprises 14 residues. Germline lookup yields CDR1 MNHEY and CDR2 SVGEGT. V lost 2 bases and J 7 bases, leaving 12 bases between the germline ends. In nucleotides, the CDR3 is TGTGCCAGCAGTTACACTTCTGGCGGGAATGAGCAGTTCTTC. This sequence encodes CASSYTSGGNEQFF.

The chain uses TRBV9 and TRBJ1-3; D is ambiguous. The V and J ends lost 4 bases and 0 bases respectively, with 8 bases between them. Germline assignment: CDR1 SGDLS and CDR2 YYNGEE. This CDR3 is 14 amino acids long. Written as DNA, the CDR3 is TGTGCCAGCAGCCACCCGGACTCTGGAAACACCATATATTTT. Residues: CASSHPDSGNTIYF.

The V call is TRBV5-1, the J call TRBJ2-3; unclear D gene. The CDR3 length is 12 residues. The V end was cut by 5 bases, the J end by 3 bases, with 7 bases between. Germline CDR1 is SGHRS and CDR2 is YFSETQ. CDR3 loop: CASRPGTDTQYF. Here the CDR3 DNA reads TGCGCCAGCAGGCCTGGTACAGATACGCAGTATTTT.

The V gene is TRBV7-9, the J gene TRBJ2-2; maybe TRBD1 (5 bases). Germline loops: CDR1 SEHNR, CDR2 FQNEAQ (reference sequence). Trimming stripped 5 bases from V and 3 bases from J, with 10 bases between. CDR3 size: 14 residues. CDR3 loop: CASSQDTYTGELFF. CDR3 sequence (DNA): TGTGCCAGCAGCCAGGACACCTACACCGGGGAGCTGTTTTTT.

There are a few counts of this clonotype. The chain recombines TRBV7-6 with TRBJ2-7; D may be TRBD1 (6 bases). Germline assignment: CDR1 SGHVS and CDR2 FNYEAQ. The germline V and J ends were trimmed by 4 bases and 3 bases, with 13 bases remaining between them. The CDR3 spans 14 residues. The CDR3 loop is CASSSPGQDYEQYF. The DNA of the CDR3 is TGTGCCAGCAGCTCCCCGGGACAAGACTACGAGCAGTACTTC.

This clonotype was counted a few times. The chain employs TRBV6-6 and TRBJ1-5; 8 bases align to TRBD1. After removal of 4 bases from V and 2 bases from J, the junction contained 10 bases not matched to a gene. Germline CDR1 reads MNHNY; CDR2 reads SVGAGI (reference sequence). The length of the CDR3 is 17 residues. In DNA form, the CDR3 reads TGTGCCAGCAGTTTACAGGGGGAAAGCGGTGGCAATCAGCCCCAGCATTTT. It encodes CASSLQGESGGNQPQHF.

This clonotype was seen at least ten times. J is TRBJ2-7 and V is TRBV7-6, with a tentative D call TRBD2 (6 bases). The length of the CDR3 is 18 residues. CDR1 is SGHVS, CDR2 FNYEAQ, per germline. V was shortened by 5 bases and J by 5 bases, with 28 bases between the two germline ends. The DNA for the CDR3 is TGTGCCAGCAGCGAACGACCCACCGGGACTTCGTCTCCCCACGAGCAGTACTTC. Translating it yields CASSERPTGTSSPHEQYF.

This clonotype came up a few times. The chain carries TRBV4-1 and TRBJ2-7; D tentatively fits TRBD1 or TRBD2 (5 bases each). The V end lost 1 base, the J end lost 0 bases, and 16 bases lay between the germline ends. Germline V CDR1 and CDR2: MGHRA, YSYEKL. CDR3 length equals 17 residues. CDR3 sequence: CASSQGFLAGSSYEQYF. The CDR3 region has the DNA TGCGCCAGCAGCCAAGGATTTTTGGCAGGGAGCTCCTACGAGCAGTACTTC.

The chain uses TRBV19 and TRBJ2-5; D is ambiguous. Trimming shortened V by 3 bases and J by 1 base, and 12 bases separated the two germline ends. Germline V gene lookup returns CDR1 LNHDA and CDR2 SQIVND (reference sequence). This CDR3 has 15 amino acids. Here the CDR3 DNA reads TGTGCCAGTAGTATGGCGGAGACACTCCAAGAGACCCAGTACTTC. It translates to CASSMAETLQETQYF.

V is TRBV20-1 and J is TRBJ1-1, with 8 positions matching TRBD1. The V segment lost 7 bases and the J segment 4 bases; nucleotides outside the gene matches: 5. Germline CDR1 and CDR2: DFQATT and SNEGSKA (reference sequence). The CDR3 covers 12 residues. The CDR3 is CSVYRGGTEAFF. The DNA of the CDR3 is TGCAGTGTATACAGGGGGGGCACTGAAGCTTTCTTT.

This clonotype was counted between two and nine times. The chain joins TRBV30 to TRBJ1-2, with D unclear. The length of the CDR3 is 13 residues. The V gene's germline CDR1 is GTSNPN and CDR2 SVGIG (reference sequence). The V end lost 2 bases, the J end lost 4 bases, and 11 bases lay between the germline ends. For the CDR3, the DNA is TGTGCCTGGAGTACAAGGCCTCCCTATGGCTACACCTTC. Residues: CAWSTRPPYGYTF. Full variable domain (rest looked up from reference TRBV30 and TRBJ1-2): SQTIHQWPATLVQPVGSPLSLECTVEGTSNPNLYWYRQAAGRGLQLLFYSVGIGQISSEVPQNLSASRPQDRQFILSSKKLLLSDSGFYLCAWSTRPPYGYTFGSGTRLTVV.

This clonotype was detected ten times or more. The chain couples TRBV3-1 to TRBJ2-2; 8 bases fit TRBD1. CDR3 size: 16 residues. With 5 bases clipped from V and 5 bases from J, the junction kept 10 bases outside the gene matches. CDR1 and CDR2 from the germline V gene are LGHDT and YNNKEL (reference sequence). The CDR3 coding sequence is TGTGCCAGCAGCGACTCTACAGGGGGTTGGACCGGGGAGCTGTTTTTT. Translating gives CASSDSTGGWTGELFF.

Only one count was recorded for this clonotype. J is TRBJ1-6 and V is TRBV13; weak D call: TRBD1 (5 bases). Germline V CDR1 and CDR2: PRHDT, FYEKMQ (reference sequence). This CDR3 is 16 amino acids long. V lost 6 bases to trimming and J lost 5 bases, with 17 bases between them. The CDR3 loop is CASRDGAEMNNSPLHF. The CDR3 region has the DNA TGTGCCAGCAGGGACGGGGCTGAGATGAATAATTCACCCCTCCACTTT.